These T cell receptor beta chains were read from a single sample in a study of neoadjuvant anti-PD-1 for oral cavity cancer. Data came from immunoSEQ multiplex PCR; TCRdb stores just in-frame clones and leaves some out. The data hold some 14,000 clones, with just under 75% observed a single time. The sample was PBMCs, taken after nivolumab (anti-PD-1) treatment. These receptors all come from a person between 40 and 85 years old with oral cavity squamous cell carcinoma. The CDR3 runs from the conserved cysteine through the conserved F or W. D genes are given only for firm matches. Clone size is stated in some rows and not others, as once, few, many or a class when expanded.

TRBV7-8	TRBJ2-1	.	few	TGTGCCAGCAGCCCTCGGAGGCTAGCTATTAATGAGCAGTTCTTC	CASSPRRLAINEQFF
TRBV29-1	TRBJ2-3	.	.	TGCAGCGTTTCCCCTAGAGCTCGAACAGGGACAGATACGCAGTATTTT	CSVSPRARTGTDTQYF
TRBV9	TRBJ2-6	TRBD1	few	TGTGCCAGCAGCGTCAGGGGGTCTGGGGCCAACGTCCTGACTTTC	CASSVRGSGANVLTF
TRBV5-1	TRBJ2-3	TRBD2	.	TGCGCCAGCAGCATACAGTCACTAGCGGTCACAGATACGCAGTATTTT	CASSIQSLAVTDTQYF
TRBV5-4	TRBJ2-2	TRBD2	few	TGTGCCAGCAGCTTGGCACTAGCGGGAAACACCGGGGAGCTGTTTTTT	CASSLALAGNTGELFF
TRBV5-8	TRBJ2-1	TRBD2	.	TGTGCCAGCAGCCGGGATAGGTCTAGCGGGTACAATGAGCAGTTCTTC	CASSRDRSSGYNEQFF
TRBV2	TRBJ1-1	.	.	TGTGCCAGCAAGATCAGGGTTCTAACGGAAGCTTTCTTT	CASKIRVLTEAFF
TRBV7-2	TRBJ1-5	.	.	TGTGCCAGCAGCTTAGGGGGGGCACAGGGTGATCGTCAGCCCCAGCATTTT	CASSLGGAQGDRQPQHF
TRBV2	TRBJ2-4	TRBD1	.	TGTGCCAGCACCCCGACAGGGGGGCTAGCCAAAAACATTCAGTACTTC	CASTPTGGLAKNIQYF
TRBV27	TRBJ2-7	.	.	TGTGCCAGCAGTTTATCGATGTTCAGGGCGTACGAGCAGTACTTC	CASSLSMFRAYEQYF
TRBV30	TRBJ2-7	.	.	TGTGCCTGGAGCCTATCTAGCTCCTACGAGCAGTACTTC	CAWSLSSSYEQYF
TRBV5-1	TRBJ1-1	.	.	TGCGCCAGCAGCTTGTACTCCGGCCCGCAGACATTT	CASSLYSGPQTF
TRBV29-1	TRBJ2-7	.	.	TGCAGCGTTTTACAGGGTGCCTACGAGCAGTACTTC	CSVLQGAYEQYF
TRBV7-2	TRBJ2-1	TRBD2	.	TGTGCCAGCAGCCCAACCCTAGCGGGAGGGCCGCGTAGGAGGAATGAGCAGTTCTTC	CASSPTLAGGPRRRNEQFF
TRBV7-9	TRBJ2-3	.	.	TGTGCCAGCAGCTTCATGGGCAGCAGGACGGAGTGTGATTTT	CASSFMGSRTECDF
TRBV7-9	TRBJ1-1	.	.	TGTGCCAGCAGCGTCTCAGGGGTTCCTGAAGCTTTCTTT	CASSVSGVPEAFF
TRBV9	TRBJ2-7	.	.	TGTGCCAGCAGCGCACAGGAAAGCTCCTACGAGCAGTACTTC	CASSAQESSYEQYF
TRBV19	TRBJ1-3	.	.	TGTGCCAGTAGTGCCGGGCGGCTACTCGGAAACACCATATATTTT	CASSAGRLLGNTIYF
TRBV30	TRBJ2-3	TRBD2	.	TGTGCCTGGAGTGTCGGACTAGCGGGAGGGATCTCAGATACGCAGTATTTT	CAWSVGLAGGISDTQYF
TRBV7-2	TRBJ1-1	TRBD1	once	TGTGCCAGCAGCTCCCAGCGGACAGGGGGGCGTTCCGCTGAAGCTTTCTTT	CASSSQRTGGRSAEAFF
TRBV29-1	TRBJ2-3	TRBD2	.	TGCAGCGTTGAGGTCCTCGGCGGGGGGACAGATACGCAGTATTTT	CSVEVLGGGTDTQYF
TRBV5-1	TRBJ2-7	.	few	TGCGCCAGCAGCTTCGACCAGGCCTACGAGCAGTACTTC	CASSFDQAYEQYF
TRBV11-2	TRBJ1-1	TRBD1	few	TGTGCCAGCAGCCTCAGGGGGAGAGCTTTCTTT	CASSLRGRAFF
TRBV2	TRBJ1-2	.	.	TGTGCCATCAATCGGCGGAGGGGCTACACCTTC	CAINRRRGYTF
TRBV27	TRBJ1-5	TRBD1	.	TGTGCCAGCAGTTCCGGACAGGGTGATCAGCCCCAGCATTTT	CASSSGQGDQPQHF
TRBV2	TRBJ1-5	.	.	TGTGCCAGCAGTGAGGGGCAAGAGCCCCAGCATTTT	CASSEGQEPQHF
TRBV28	TRBJ1-4	.	.	TGTGCCATCGGTAGAGGGGAGGGGGGTAATGAAAAACTGTTTTTT	CAIGRGEGGNEKLFF